This passage covers 25 T cell receptor beta chains from one sample sequenced in a study of tumor and adjacent non-tumor tissue in lung cancer. No cell sorting was done before RNA was extracted from the tissue. A modified ARM-PCR protocol with three rounds of nested PCR amplified TCRbeta. TCRdb re-called the multiplex PCR reads with MiXCR, one entry per CDR3 protein. This repertoire shows 220,000 or so distinct CDR3 sequences, 70% to 75% found once; its top ten account for about 23%. The sample was lung tumor tissue. The receptors here all came from a man aged 60 to 75 with non-small cell lung cancer.

As concerns this clonotype: The junction differs from germline at one of its ends, possibly a read error. This chain uses TRBV6-6 with TRBJ1-1, with 7 positions matching TRBD1. CDR1 MNHNY and CDR2 SVGAGI come from the germline V gene (reference sequence). The CDR3 consists of 14 residues. This CDR3 reads CASSYSTGSTEAFF. CDR3 sequence (DNA): TGTGCTAGCAGTTACTCGACAGGGAGCACTGAAGCTTTCTTT.

This clonotype was recorded once. V is TRBV5-1 and J is TRBJ1-5; D might be TRBD1 (5 bases). V gave up 4 bases and J gave up 4 bases, with 9 bases separating them. The CDR3 totals 13 residues. CDR1 and CDR2 from the germline V gene are SGHRS and YFSETQ. This CDR3 reads CASSRDLNQPQHF. DNA of the CDR3: TGCGCCAGCAGCCGGGACCTTAATCAGCCCCAGCATTTT.

Worth noting for this clonotype: One junction end disagrees with the germline gene, perhaps due to a read error. V usage is TRBV20-1 and J usage is TRBJ2-6; either TRBD1 or TRBD2 may fit D (5 bases each). The germline CDR1 and CDR2 sequences are DFQATT and SNEGSKA (reference sequence). The CDR3 totals 15 residues. CDR3 sequence: CSAILAARGANVLTF. The CDR3 bases are TGCAGTGCTATCCTCGCTGCGAGAGGGGCCAACGTCCTGACCTTC.

Comments on this clonotype: The junction shows a germline mismatch at one end, possibly a read error. The gene calls are TRBV4-1 and TRBJ1-4, with D unclear. The CDR3 length is 14 residues. CDR1 and CDR2 from the germline V gene are MGHRA and YSYEKL. CDR3 coding DNA: TGCGGCAGCAGCTCTGGGTTAACTAATGAGAAACTGTTTTTT. As protein: CGSSSGLTNEKLFF.

A remark on this clonotype: One end of the junction is discordant with germline, which a read error may explain. The J gene is TRBJ1-4, the V gene TRBV11-3, with 10 bases lining up with TRBD1. CDR1 and CDR2 (germline): SGHNT, YENEEA. The CDR3 spans 17 residues. The CDR3 region has the DNA TGTGCCAGAAGCCCATCGGGACAGGGGATCACTAGTGAAAAACTGTTTTTT. Its translation: CARSPSGQGITSEKLFF.

This clonotype was seen a handful of times. The chain has TRBV20-1 and TRBJ2-7, with D perhaps matching TRBD1 (6 bases). Deletions cut 0 bases from V and 2 bases from J, with 11 bases between. Per the germline V gene, CDR1 is DFQATT and CDR2 is SNEGSKA (reference sequence). CDR3 length: 14 residues. The CDR3, as DNA: TGCAGTGCTAGAGATCGGGGACAAACCTACGAGCAGTACTTC. Encoded protein: CSARDRGQTYEQYF.

The chain links TRBV11-2 to TRBJ2-7; D is unclear. Germline CDR1 reads SGHAT; CDR2 reads FQNNGV. CDR3 length: 15 residues. Trimming left V 5 bases short and J 2 bases short, with 16 bases between. CDR3 DNA sequence: TGTGCCAGCAGCATAAGGTTGGCAGGTGCCTACGAGCAGTACTTC. Translation gives CASSIRLAGAYEQYF. The full variable domain, with the rest looked up from reference TRBV11-2 and TRBJ2-7, is EAGVAQSPRYKIIEKRQSVAFWCNPISGHATLYWYQQILGQGPKLLIQFQNNGVVDDSQLPKDRFSAERLKGVDSTLKIQPAKLEDSAVYLCASSIRLAGAYEQYFGPGTRLTVT.

This clonotype occurred once. This rearrangement joins TRBV20-1 to TRBJ2-1; D perhaps matches TRBD2 (6 bases). From germline, CDR1 is DFQATT and CDR2 SNEGSKA (reference sequence). V was trimmed by 4 bases and J by 7 bases, leaving 11 bases between them. The CDR3 length is 12 residues. CDR3 DNA sequence: TGCAGTGCTACTGGAGGGCAGAATGAGCAGTTCTTC. Translating gives CSATGGQNEQFF.

A remark on this clonotype: The junction departs from the called germline gene at one end, perhaps through a read error. The chain uses TRBV4-3 and TRBJ1-1; weak D call: TRBD1 (5 bases). Germline values: CDR1 LGHNA, CDR2 YSLEER. This CDR3 spans 17 amino acids. CDR3 DNA: TGCGCCAGCAGTCAAGACGTTCCGGGCAGTTCGGACATTGAAGCTTTCTTT. It yields the protein CASSQDVPGSSDIEAFF.

A single count supports this clonotype. A much larger clonotype is one base distant, so this may be a read error. This chain links TRBV6-1 with TRBJ1-1; the D gene is possibly TRBD1 (6 bases). This CDR3 has 17 residues. Germline V lookup: CDR1 MNHNS, CDR2 SASEGT. For the CDR3, the DNA is TGTGCCAGCAGTGAATTTCTGACAGGCCAGACTAACATTGAAGCTTTCTTT. The encoded protein is CASSEFLTGQTNIEAFF.

A remark on this clonotype: Possible read error: a much larger clone is one base away. The genes are TRBV6-1 and TRBJ1-3, with a possible D match to TRBD1 (6 bases). The CDR3 totals 15 residues. V shed 10 bases and J shed 1 base, with 17 bases lying between them. CDR1 and CDR2 from the germline V gene are MNHNS and SASEGT. Written as DNA, the CDR3 is TGTGCCACCACTCCCTGGGGGGCGTCTGGAAACACCATATATTTT. Protein product: CATTPWGASGNTIYF.

With respect to this clonotype: This may come from a read error, since a much larger clone is one base off. V gene TRBV20-1 combines with J gene TRBJ2-1, with TRBD2 matching 10 bases. Germline values: CDR1 DFQATT, CDR2 SNEGSKA (reference sequence). The CDR3 totals 18 residues. V lost 4 bases to trimming and J lost 2 bases; unmatched junction nucleotides: 14. CDR3 loop: CSATTMRLAGVAYNEQFF. CDR3 DNA sequence: TGCAGTGCTACCACCATGCGCCTAGCGGGAGTCGCCTACAATGAGCAGTTCTTC.

This clonotype has just a few counts. This chain links TRBV12-5 with TRBJ2-7; TRBD1 matches at 7 bases. Trimming at V came to 5 bases and at J to 3 bases, leaving 7 bases not matched to a gene. CDR1 and CDR2 (germline): LGHNT, FRNRAP. This CDR3 spans 14 amino acids. CDR3 in DNA: TGTGCTAGTGGTAACCAGGGGGAAGGCTACGAGCAGTACTTC. This codes for CASGNQGEGYEQYF.

As regards this clonotype: One end of the junction varies from germline; a read error may be responsible. The genes are TRBV20-1 and TRBJ2-1; 10 bases align to TRBD2. Germline values: CDR1 DFQATT, CDR2 SNEGSKA (reference sequence). This CDR3 contains 15 residues. The CDR3 nucleotides read TGCATCGCTCCGGGGGCTAGCGGGAGTTACAATGAGGAGTTCTTC. Amino acid sequence: CIAPGASGSYNEEFF.

This clonotype has a count of ten or more. The genes are TRBV7-8 and TRBJ1-5, with 9 bases matching TRBD1. With 5 bases clipped from V and 2 bases from J, the junction kept 4 bases outside the gene matches. The CDR3 runs to 15 residues. Looked up from germline, CDR1 is SGHVS and CDR2 is FQNEAQ. CDR3 loop: CASSRTGAGNQPQHF. Here the CDR3 DNA reads TGTGCCAGCAGCCGGACAGGGGCGGGCAATCAGCCCCAGCATTTT.

A remark on this clonotype: One base away lies a much larger clone, so this may be a sequencing read error. The chain couples TRBV20-1 to TRBJ1-1, with 9 bases matching TRBD1. The CDR3 is 17 amino acids. The V gene end was trimmed by 4 bases and the J gene end by 4 bases; junction bases not matched to a gene: 16. Germline values: CDR1 DFQATT, CDR2 SNEGSKA (reference sequence). The CDR3 nucleotides read TGCAGTGCTATAAACCGGGACAGGGAAGGGGCTTTCACTGAAGCTTTCTTT. Protein: CSAINRDREGAFTEAFF.

This clonotype was seen a few times. This clone may be a read error of a much larger clone one base away. The chain is built from TRBV6-5 and TRBJ1-1; tentatively, D is TRBD1 (5 bases). CDR3 length: 15 amino acids. The V and J ends lost 2 bases and 8 bases respectively, with 18 bases between them. CDR1 is MNHEY and CDR2 is SVGAGI in the germline V gene. The CDR3 loop is CASSYHLPWAGEAFF. The CDR3 DNA is TGTGCCAGCAGTTACCATTTACCCTGGGCAGGGGAAGCTTTCTTT.

Comment on this clonotype: This may be a read error: a much more frequent sequence differs by one nucleotide. V is TRBV4-2 and J is TRBJ2-7; D is unresolved. The CDR3 extends over 13 amino acids. From germline, CDR1 is LGHNA and CDR2 YNFKEQ. The CDR3 is CACSQAEPYEQYF. As DNA, the CDR3 is TGTGCCTGCAGCCAAGCTGAGCCCTACGAGCAGTACTTC.

V and J are TRBV7-2 and TRBJ1-2; 9 nucleotides match TRBD1. Germline values: CDR1 SGHTA, CDR2 FQGNSA. The length of the CDR3 is 13 residues. V shed 6 bases, J shed 3 bases, and the junction held 2 bases outside the gene matches. Here the CDR3 reads CASSRDRDYGYTF. CDR3 coding DNA: TGTGCCAGCAGTCGGGACAGGGACTATGGCTACACCTTC.

This clonotype appeared a few times. V gene TRBV7-8 combines with J gene TRBJ1-1; possible D gene TRBD1, 6 bases. Germline V lookup: CDR1 SGHVS, CDR2 FQNEAQ. The CDR3 is made up of 13 amino acids. V was shortened by 5 bases and J by 1 base, with 8 bases between the two germline ends. DNA of the CDR3: TGTGCCAGCAGCCGACAGGCGAACACTGAAGCTTTCTTT. Translating gives CASSRQANTEAFF.

This clonotype was seen a few times. The chain recombines TRBV5-5 with TRBJ2-3; 7 bases align to TRBD2. This CDR3 has 15 residues. V lost 1 base and J lost 3; bases outside the gene matches: 5. Looked up from germline, CDR1 is SGHKS and CDR2 is YYEKEE (reference sequence). As DNA, the CDR3 is TGTGCCAGCAGCTTGTCGCTAGCGGTGACAGATACGCAGTATTTT. It translates to CASSLSLAVTDTQYF.

Notes on this clonotype: This may stem from a read error, because a much larger clone lies one nucleotide away. This chain connects TRBV4-1 to TRBJ2-7, with 14 bases matching TRBD2. Germline CDR1 reads MGHRA; CDR2 reads YSYEKL. The CDR3 has 19 amino acids. V lost 3 bases, J lost 5 bases, and 15 bases stayed unmatched. The CDR3 nucleotides are TGCGCCAGCAGCCACCCTCCGGGACTAGCGGGAGAGGGGACCCACGAGCAGTACTTC. The encoded protein is CASSHPPGLAGEGTHEQYF.

Remarks on this clonotype: One junction end does not reproduce the germline sequence, and a read error may be involved. The chain couples TRBV20-1 to TRBJ2-6; D possibly corresponds to TRBD2 (6 bases). Germline-derived CDR1 and CDR2 are DFQATT and SNEGSKA (reference sequence). The CDR3 is 16 residues long. The CDR3 nucleotides are TGCAGTGTTAGAGACCACGGGGGCTCTGGGGCCAACGTCCTGACTTTC. This codes for CSVRDHGGSGANVLTF.

This clonotype was seen only once. The rearrangement joins TRBV4-3 to TRBJ2-7; 9 bases fit TRBD1. V dropped 6 bases and J dropped 10; count of bases not matched to a gene: 16. Germline assignment: CDR1 LGHNA and CDR2 YSLEER. This CDR3 is 15 amino acids long. For the CDR3, the DNA is TGCGCCAGCAGACGGGGACAGGGTGGAACCGGCGAACAGTACTTC. Protein: CASRRGQGGTGEQYF.

This chain joins TRBV11-2 and TRBJ2-2; 9 nucleotides match TRBD2. Germline V gives CDR1 SGHAT, CDR2 FQNNGV. The CDR3 is 17 amino acids. The V gene end was trimmed by 9 bases and the J gene end by 3 bases; junction bases not matched to a gene: 14. This CDR3 is CASSVLISGGYTGELFF. For the CDR3, the DNA is TGTGCCAGTAGCGTCCTGATTAGCGGGGGATACACCGGGGAGCTGTTTTTT.